Ten or more counts support the clone carrying this T cell receptor (beta chain). Its antigen is not known. Amplification of TCR beta CDR3 regions was performed using RNA transcripts as template. In the first-round RT-PCR of the TCR CDR3, the HTBI primer set was used. One entry per CDR3 protein, called by TCRdb with MiXCR from the multiplex PCR reads. The repertoire has under 400,000 distinct CDR3 sequences, about 14% of them found once; the top ten carry 8% to 13%. The CDR3 runs to 15 residues. Germline V gene lookup returns CDR1 LNHDA and CDR2 SQIVND (reference sequence). Between the trimmed V and J ends, which lost 4 bases and 3 bases, there was a span of 16 bases. The data are from a study of T cells in Graves' hyperthyroidism and ophthalmopathy. Study results and caveats: Ophthalmopathy was told apart from stable hyperthyroidism by a 13 V-J model. Most clonotypes expanded in thyroid above 0.001 were likewise present in blood.

The sequence came from a woman aged 55-70 years with Graves' hyperthyroidism. Sequenced sample: blood. The chain carries TRBV19 and TRBJ2-7; possibly TRBD1 for D (6 bases). CDR3: CASSNTDRTDYEQYF. The CDR3 nucleotides read TGTGCCAGTAGTAACACAGACAGGACAGACTACGAGCAGTACTTC. The entire variable domain, with the rest obtained from reference TRBV19 and TRBJ2-7, is as follows: DGGITQSPKYLFRKEGQNVTLSCEQNLNHDAMYWYRQDPGQGLRLIYYSQIVNDFQKGDIAEGYSVSREKKESFPLTVTSAQKNPTAFYLCASSNTDRTDYEQYFGPGTRLTVT.